The sequence of this T cell receptor beta chain was determined in a study of beta chain features in type 1 diabetes. The entirety of the isolated RNA underwent reverse transcription, so expressed TCRB transcripts were sequenced. Clones were sequenced by immunoSEQ multiplex PCR, and TCRdb holds only the in-frame ones, with some missing. The sample lists fewer than 300,000 clones, roughly 20% occurring once. CD45RO/CCR7/CD25/CD127/CD95/CD27 sorting isolated CD4+ naive, central memory, regulatory and stem cell-like memory cells. Regarding the study as a whole: Type 1 diabetes patients had TCRB CDR3s that were shorter (moderately but significantly so) in all four CD4+ subsets.

This clone was observed a handful of times. What it recognizes is unknown. Germline lookup yields CDR1 SGHRS and CDR2 YFSETQ. Trimming left V 4 bases short and J 2 bases short, with 9 bases between. The CDR3 has 13 amino acids. V and J are TRBV5-1 and TRBJ1-1; possible D gene TRBD1, 6 bases. This sequence was found in a woman between 35 and 50 years old with type 1 diabetes. The sequencing input was naive CD4+ T cells from blood. The CDR3, as DNA: TGCGCCAGCAGCCAGGACAGAAACACTGAAGCTTTCTTT. Residues: CASSQDRNTEAFF.